The rows below give T cell receptor beta chains drawn from one sample of a study of T cell changes during pregnancy in multiple sclerosis. Profiled with immunoSEQ multiplex PCR; TCRdb holds only in-frame clones, not every one. This sample has approximately 100,000 clones, with 85% to 95% found just once. The source material was peripheral blood, sampled before pregnancy. These receptors all stem from a female donor with multiple sclerosis, enrolled in a pregnancy study. Each CDR3 is given with its conserved first and last residue. D genes are given only for firm matches. Expanded clones are given a class, and other clones once, few, many or no size at all.

D gene	J gene	clone size	V gene	CDR3 protein	CDR3 DNA
-	TRBJ1-1	-	TRBV7-3	CASSLNPTRYTEAFF	TGTGCCAGCAGCTTAAACCCAACTCGATACACTGAAGCTTTCTTT
-	TRBJ2-1	-	TRBV7-9	CASSFWPGSNNEQFF	TGTGCCAGCAGCTTTTGGCCAGGCAGTAACAATGAGCAGTTCTTC
-	TRBJ2-1	-	TRBV29-1	CSVEDTAVIVGYNEQFF	TGCAGCGTTGAAGATACAGCCGTAATTGTGGGTTACAATGAGCAGTTCTTC
TRBD1	TRBJ2-7	-	TRBV5-5	CASSFSGTGLDEQYF	TGTGCCAGCAGCTTCTCCGGGACAGGGCTCGACGAGCAGTACTTC
TRBD1	TRBJ1-4	-	TRBV6-1	CATRQGAGIGEKLFF	TGTGCCACCAGACAGGGGGCCGGGATCGGCGAAAAACTGTTTTTT
-	TRBJ2-7	-	TRBV5-1	CASRVVLPSDEQYF	TGCGCCAGCAGGGTAGTACTACCCTCCGACGAGCAGTACTTC
-	TRBJ1-1	-	TRBV19	CASSPGGETEAFF	TGTGCCAGTAGCCCTGGAGGGGAGACTGAAGCTTTCTTT
TRBD1	TRBJ2-6	medium-sized	TRBV7-9	CASRRDRLHSGANVLTF	TGTGCCAGCAGACGGGACAGGTTGCACTCTGGGGCCAACGTCCTGACTTTC
-	TRBJ2-1	-	TRBV9	CASSGSGLPYNEQFF	TGTGCCAGCAGCGGTTCCGGACTTCCATACAATGAGCAGTTCTTC
TRBD2	TRBJ2-1	-	TRBV2	CASLLAGGEQFF	TGTGCCAGCCTACTAGCGGGAGGGGAGCAGTTCTTC
TRBD1	TRBJ1-1	-	TRBV30	CAWSPLTGVTEAFF	TGTGCCTGGAGCCCGCTGACAGGGGTCACTGAAGCTTTCTTT
-	TRBJ2-6	-	TRBV9	CASSALGKGANVLTF	TGTGCCAGCAGCGCCCTCGGTAAAGGGGCCAACGTCCTGACTTTC
TRBD2	TRBJ2-7	-	TRBV11-2	CASSPKGLAGLGEQYF	TGTGCCAGCAGCCCCAAGGGACTAGCGGGATTGGGCGAGCAGTACTTC
-	TRBJ2-7	-	TRBV13	CASTLAGTSYEQYF	TGTGCCAGCACCCTCGCGGGGACCTCCTACGAGCAGTACTTC
-	TRBJ1-1	-	TRBV25-1	CASSTGRGNTEAFF	TGTGCCAGCAGTACAGGGAGGGGGAACACTGAAGCTTTCTTT
-	TRBJ1-1	-	TRBV29-1	CSVVKGQGNTEAFF	TGCAGCGTTGTTAAGGGTCAGGGGAACACTGAAGCTTTCTTT